These 25 T cell receptor beta chains were sequenced from one sample in a study of cytomegalovirus exposure and HLA in healthy donors. 13 Jbeta primers and 60 Vbeta primers were used for the PCR. Using immunoSEQ multiplex PCR, the repertoire was profiled, and TCRdb retains in-frame clones only, with some absent. The table includes over 50,000 clones, more than 70% detected once. The sample taken for sequencing was PBMCs. All receptors come from a man between 50 and 59 years old in good health and CMV-seropositive.

This clone was recorded a few times. Here the CDR3 omits its conserved ending phenylalanine or tryptophan, so a read error is the likely source. V usage is TRBV5-1 and J usage is TRBJ2-2, with unresolved D. V was pared by 2 bases and J by 7 bases, with 12 bases between. The CDR3 runs 14 residues. Per germline, CDR1 SGHRS and CDR2 YFSETQ. CDR3 loop: CASSFGGLNGELFL. DNA for the CDR3: TGCGCCAGCAGCTTTGGTGGCCTCAACGGGGAGCTGTTTTTG.

The chain carries TRBV27 and TRBJ2-6; 8 positions match TRBD1. Germline V gives CDR1 MNHEY, CDR2 SMNVEV (reference sequence). CDR3 size: 19 residues. V was clipped by 5 bases and J by 0 bases; unmatched bases: 12. In nucleotides, the CDR3 is TGTGCCAGCAGTACAATTCGACAGGGGCGGATCTCTGGGGCCAACGTCCTGACTTTC. As protein: CASSTIRQGRISGANVLTF. Combining the CDR3 with reference TRBV27 and TRBJ2-6 gives the whole variable domain EAQVTQNPRYLITVTGKKLTVTCSQNMNHEYMSWYRQDPGLGLRQIYYSMNVEVTDKGDVPEGYKVSRKEKRNFPLILESPSPNQTSLYFCASSTIRQGRISGANVLTFGAGSRLTVL.

The chain links TRBV11-2 to TRBJ1-5; D is unclear. V lost 2 bases and J 6 bases, leaving 11 bases between the germline ends. This CDR3 contains 14 residues. Germline CDR1 reads SGHAT; CDR2 reads FQNNGV. For the CDR3, the DNA is TGTGCCAGCAGCTTAAAGGCCGCGGGTCAGCCCCAGCATTTT. Amino acids: CASSLKAAGQPQHF.

The chain joins TRBV7-6 to TRBJ2-7, with 9 nucleotides matching TRBD1. V dropped 5 bases and J dropped 7; count of bases not matched to a gene: 12. The germline gives CDR1 SGHVS, CDR2 FNYEAQ. The length of the CDR3 is 15 residues. CDR3 in DNA: TGTGCCAGCAGCGAGACAGGGGGGTCGCTGGGGGAGCAGTACTTC. Protein sequence: CASSETGGSLGEQYF.

As regards this clone: Its ends do not fully match the called genes, so a read error is possible. V usage is TRBV5-6 and J usage is TRBJ1-1; TRBD1 is a possible D gene (6 bases). CDR3 size: 15 residues. CDR1 SGHDT and CDR2 YYEEEE come from the germline V gene. The CDR3 reads CASTTPRGAKTAAFF. The DNA of the CDR3 is TGTGCCAGCACTACCCCCAGGGGCGCGAAGACTGCAGCTTTCTTT.

The chain links TRBV2 to TRBJ1-3; D is perhaps TRBD1 (6 bases). Germline V lookup: CDR1 SNHLY, CDR2 FYNNEI. CDR3 size: 13 residues. Trimming took off 9 bases at V and 4 bases at J, with 13 bases between the two ends. The CDR3 DNA reads TGTGCCAGTGAACAGGGTTCAGGAAACACCATATATTTT. It yields the protein CASEQGSGNTIYF.

The chain couples TRBV5-1 to TRBJ2-1, with TRBD2 identical over 15 bases. Trimming cost V 4 bases and J 8 bases; bases outside gene matches: 4. This CDR3 has 15 amino acids. The V gene's germline CDR1 is SGHRS and CDR2 YFSETQ. Here the CDR3 reads CASSTGTSGRYEQFF. For the CDR3, the DNA is TGCGCCAGCAGCACGGGGACTAGCGGGAGGTATGAGCAGTTCTTC.

This clone came up a few times. CDR3: CASSLGQGALNEQFF. CDR3 sequence (DNA): TGTGCCAGCAGCTTGGGACAGGGGGCCCTCAATGAGCAGTTCTTC. The chain has TRBV5-6 and TRBJ2-1, with TRBD1 identical over 10 bases. CDR1 and CDR2 (germline): SGHDT, YYEEEE. The V segment lost 0 bases and the J segment 6 bases; nucleotides outside the gene matches: 3. The CDR3 contains 15 residues.

The chain combines TRBV6-1 with TRBJ1-4; a possible D gene is TRBD1 (5 bases). The CDR3 runs to 15 residues. Germline V gene lookup returns CDR1 MNHNS and CDR2 SASEGT. V was trimmed by 1 base and J by 7 bases, leaving 13 bases between them. CDR3 sequence reads: CASSEGSLGGEKLFF. The CDR3 DNA reads as TGTGCCAGCAGTGAAGGGAGTCTCGGGGGTGAAAAACTGTTTTTT.

V is TRBV7-2 and J is TRBJ2-2; 8 nucleotides match TRBD2. Germline-derived CDR1 and CDR2 are SGHTA and FQGNSA. CDR3 size: 16 residues. V dropped 5 bases and J dropped 6; count of bases not matched to a gene: 11. This chain's CDR3 is CASSLKPSGSAGELFF. CDR3 coding DNA: TGTGCCAGCAGCCTCAAACCCAGCGGGAGTGCCGGGGAGCTGTTTTTT.

CDR3 residues: CASRTSASGMNEQFF. The CDR3 bases are TGTGCCAGCAGAACGTCGGCTAGCGGGATGAATGAGCAGTTCTTC. The chain uses TRBV28 and TRBJ2-1; 9 nucleotides agree with TRBD2. V lost 6 bases to trimming and J lost 7 bases; unmatched junction nucleotides: 10. Per the germline V gene, CDR1 is MDHEN and CDR2 is SYDVKM. The CDR3 is 15 residues long.

In regard to this clone: The CDR3 carries no conserved terminal phenylalanine or tryptophan, so it likely arises from a read error. The chain is built from TRBV5-1 and TRBJ1-1; TRBD1 matches 9 bases. V lost 4 bases and J lost 7; bases outside the gene matches: 2. CDR3 length: 12 residues. Germline V lookup: CDR1 SGHRS, CDR2 YFSETQ. As DNA, the CDR3 is TGCGCCAGCAGCCAGGGACAGGGTGAAGCTTTCTTG. Translating it yields CASSQGQGEAFL.

The table lists this clone with a count of one. The CDR3 here is CASSAASWRETQYF. CDR3 in DNA: TGTGCCAGCAGCGCCGCTAGTTGGCGGGAGACCCAGTACTTC. V gene TRBV5-4 combines with J gene TRBJ2-5, with unresolved D. Trimming shortened V by 4 bases and J by 5 bases, and 15 bases separated the two germline ends. This CDR3 is 14 amino acids long. Germline V gene data show CDR1 as SGHNT and CDR2 as YYREEE (reference sequence).

J is TRBJ2-5 and V is TRBV25-1, with 7 nucleotides matching TRBD1. V dropped 9 bases and J dropped 7; count of bases not matched to a gene: 17. This CDR3 contains 15 residues. The germline CDR1 and CDR2 sequences are MGHDK and SYGVNS. The CDR3 DNA follows: TGTGCCAGTGCTGTACAGGGGCAGCAAAAGGGGACCCAGTACTTC. Protein: CASAVQGQQKGTQYF.

The chain links TRBV6-5 to TRBJ2-1, with D possibly matching TRBD1 (6 bases). The V end was cut by 5 bases, the J end by 5 bases, with 16 bases between. Per germline, CDR1 MNHEY and CDR2 SVGAGI. This CDR3 contains 15 residues. The CDR3 nucleotides read TGTGCCAGCAGTGTAGGGGGAGTTCTCAACAATGAGCAGTTCTTC. Its protein product is CASSVGGVLNNEQFF.

On this clone: Its ends do not fully match the called genes, so a read error is possible. The sample contains more than one DNA sequence encoding this CDR3. The chain recombines TRBV19 with TRBJ2-4; TRBD2 aligns across 8 bases. The CDR3 contains 15 residues. Germline assignment: CDR1 LNHDA and CDR2 SQIVND (reference sequence). CDR3 region: CASSIGGGSKNIQYF. CDR3 bases: TGTGCCAGCAGTATAGGCGGGGGGTCCAAAAACATTCAGTACTTC.

V and J are TRBV5-1 and TRBJ2-1; tentatively, D is TRBD1 (6 bases). The V gene lost 4 bases and the J gene lost 6 bases, with 17 bases spanning the gap. The CDR3 is made up of 15 amino acids. CDR1 is SGHRS and CDR2 is YFSETQ in the germline V gene. The CDR3 protein is CASSQDGTSSNEQFF. As DNA, the CDR3 is TGCGCCAGCAGCCAGGATGGGACATCCAGCAATGAGCAGTTCTTC.

This clone was seen only a few times. The chain combines TRBV7-9 with TRBJ2-1; 13 bases map to TRBD2. Germline assignment: CDR1 SEHNR and CDR2 FQNEAQ (reference sequence). V shed 4 bases, J shed 4 bases, and the junction held 13 bases outside the gene matches. The CDR3 contains 19 residues. The CDR3 DNA reads as TGTGCCAGCAGCTACGGAGGACTAGCGGGAGTGCCCCTTTACAATGAGCAGTTCTTC. Its protein product is CASSYGGLAGVPLYNEQFF.

This clone has only a few counts. The chain recombines TRBV30 with TRBJ2-5; 8 nucleotides align to TRBD2. Trimming took 0 bases from V and 4 from J; bases not matched to a gene: 7. Germline V gene sequence: CDR1 GTSNPN, CDR2 SVGIG (reference sequence). The CDR3 spans 15 residues. The CDR3 loop is CAWSVRAGVGETQYF. In nucleotides, the CDR3 is TGTGCCTGGAGTGTACGAGCGGGAGTTGGAGAGACCCAGTACTTC.

This chain uses TRBV7-9 with TRBJ1-2; D perhaps matches TRBD1 (5 bases). This CDR3 is built from 14 residues. The germline CDR1 and CDR2 sequences are SEHNR and FQNEAQ (reference sequence). Trimming stripped 1 base from V and 8 bases from J, with 14 bases between. CDR3 region: CASSLVGGTWGYTF. For the CDR3, the DNA is TGTGCCAGCAGCTTAGTGGGGGGTACCTGGGGCTACACCTTC. The full variable domain, rest sourced from reference TRBV7-9 and TRBJ1-2, is DTGVSQNPRHKITKRGQNVTFRCDPISEHNRLYWYRQTLGQGPEFLTYFQNEAQLEKSRLLSDRFSAERPKGSFSTLEIQRTEQGDSAMYLCASSLVGGTWGYTFGSGTRLTVV.

The genes are TRBV6-1 and TRBJ2-7; TRBD2 agrees at 8 bases. This CDR3 comprises 13 residues. Germline CDR1 is MNHNS and CDR2 is SASEGT. After removal of 6 bases from V and 8 bases from J, the junction contained 9 bases not matched to a gene. In nucleotides, the CDR3 is TGTGCCAGCAGAACGAGCGGCGGGAGGCAGCAGTACTTC. As protein: CASRTSGGRQQYF.

The V call is TRBV5-1, the J call TRBJ1-4, with 9 bases fitting TRBD1. The CDR3 has 14 amino acids. Germline CDR1 SGHRS, CDR2 YFSETQ. Trimming cost V 4 bases and J 8 bases; bases outside gene matches: 6. The CDR3 bases are TGCGCCAGCAGCAAAGGGACAGGGAACGAAAAACTGTTTTTT. Protein product: CASSKGTGNEKLFF.

J is TRBJ2-1 and V is TRBV6-1, with TRBD2 matching 7 bases. Germline V gene sequence: CDR1 MNHNS, CDR2 SASEGT. This CDR3 spans 14 amino acids. J lost 8 bases, V lost 9 bases, and 13 bases had no gene match. The CDR3 is CASYRAGVSDEQFF. The CDR3 nucleotides are TGTGCCAGTTATCGCGCGGGAGTAAGTGATGAGCAGTTCTTC.

The chain joins TRBV11-2 to TRBJ2-3, with TRBD2 identical over 16 bases. CDR1 and CDR2 (germline): SGHAT, FQNNGV. V lost 5 bases and J lost 6; bases outside the gene matches: 8. The CDR3 sequence is 17 residues long. The CDR3 DNA reads TGTGCCAGCAGCGAAGGGACTAGCGGGAGGGTAGGGGATACGCAGTATTTT. Encoded protein: CASSEGTSGRVGDTQYF. Looking up the rest from reference TRBV11-2 and TRBJ2-3 gives the full variable domain: EAGVAQSPRYKIIEKRQSVAFWCNPISGHATLYWYQQILGQGPKLLIQFQNNGVVDDSQLPKDRFSAERLKGVDSTLKIQPAKLEDSAVYLCASSEGTSGRVGDTQYFGPGTRLTVL.

This clone came up a few times. V is TRBV6-6 and J is TRBJ2-2, with D possibly TRBD1 on 5 matching bases. CDR1 and CDR2 from the germline V gene are MNHNY and SVGAGI (reference sequence). Trimming took off 2 bases at V and 6 bases at J, with 10 bases between the two ends. The CDR3 totals 14 residues. The CDR3 region has the DNA TGTGCCAGCAGTTACCTGGACATGCCCGGGGAGCTGTTTTTT. Protein sequence: CASSYLDMPGELFF.